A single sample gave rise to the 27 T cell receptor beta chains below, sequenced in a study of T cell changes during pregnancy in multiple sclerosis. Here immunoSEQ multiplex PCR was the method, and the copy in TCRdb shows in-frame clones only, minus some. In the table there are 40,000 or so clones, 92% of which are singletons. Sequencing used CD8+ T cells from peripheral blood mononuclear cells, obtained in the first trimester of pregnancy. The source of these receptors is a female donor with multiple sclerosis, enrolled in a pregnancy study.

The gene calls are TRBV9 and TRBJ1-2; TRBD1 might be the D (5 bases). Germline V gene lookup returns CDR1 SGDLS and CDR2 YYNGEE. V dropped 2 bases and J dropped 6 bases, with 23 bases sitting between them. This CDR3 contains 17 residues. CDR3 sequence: CASSVESRPLPGNGYTF. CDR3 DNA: TGTGCCAGCAGCGTTGAATCTCGGCCGCTCCCAGGGAATGGCTACACCTTC.

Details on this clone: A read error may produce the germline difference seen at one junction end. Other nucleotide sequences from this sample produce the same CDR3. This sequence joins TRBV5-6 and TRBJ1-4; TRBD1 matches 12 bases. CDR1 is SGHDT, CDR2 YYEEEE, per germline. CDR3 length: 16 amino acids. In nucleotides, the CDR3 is TGTGCCAGCAGACCGGGACAGGGGGCCACTAATGAAAAGCTGTTTTTT. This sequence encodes CASRPGQGATNEKLFF.

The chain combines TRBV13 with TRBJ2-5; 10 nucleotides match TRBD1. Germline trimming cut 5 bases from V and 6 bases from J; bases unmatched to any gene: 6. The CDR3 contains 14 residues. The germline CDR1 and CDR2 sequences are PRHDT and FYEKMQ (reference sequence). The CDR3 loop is CASSRGQGRQTQYF. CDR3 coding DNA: TGTGCCAGCAGCCGGGGACAGGGGAGGCAGACCCAGTACTTC.

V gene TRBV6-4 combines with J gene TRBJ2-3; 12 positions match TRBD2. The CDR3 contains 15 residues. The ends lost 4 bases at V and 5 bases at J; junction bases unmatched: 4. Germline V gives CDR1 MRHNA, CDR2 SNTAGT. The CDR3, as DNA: TGTGCCAGCAGTGTAACTAGCGGGGGGAGAGATACGCAGTATTTT. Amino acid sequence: CASSVTSGGRDTQYF.

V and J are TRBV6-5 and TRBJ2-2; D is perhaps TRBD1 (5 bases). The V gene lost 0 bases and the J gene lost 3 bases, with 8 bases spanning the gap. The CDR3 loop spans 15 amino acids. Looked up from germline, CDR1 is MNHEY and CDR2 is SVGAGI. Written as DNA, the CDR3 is TGTGCCAGCAGTTACTCAGGGGTGTACACCGGGGAGCTGTTTTTT. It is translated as CASSYSGVYTGELFF.

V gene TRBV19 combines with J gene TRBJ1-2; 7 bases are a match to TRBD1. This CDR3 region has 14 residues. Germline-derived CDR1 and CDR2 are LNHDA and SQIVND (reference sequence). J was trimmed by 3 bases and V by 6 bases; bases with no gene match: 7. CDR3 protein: CASSPGQAYYGYTF. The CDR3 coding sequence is TGTGCCAGTAGCCCCGGACAGGCCTACTATGGCTACACCTTC. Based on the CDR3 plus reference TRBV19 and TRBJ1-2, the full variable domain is DGGITQSPKYLFRKEGQNVTLSCEQNLNHDAMYWYRQDPGQGLRLIYYSQIVNDFQKGDIAEGYSVSREKKESFPLTVTSAQKNPTAFYLCASSPGQAYYGYTFGSGTRLTVV.

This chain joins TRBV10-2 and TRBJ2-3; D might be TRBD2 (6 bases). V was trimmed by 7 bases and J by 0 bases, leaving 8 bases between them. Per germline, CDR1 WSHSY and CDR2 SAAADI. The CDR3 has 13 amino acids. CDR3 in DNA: TGCGCCAGCACCGGGACTAGCACAGATACGCAGTATTTT. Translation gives CASTGTSTDTQYF.

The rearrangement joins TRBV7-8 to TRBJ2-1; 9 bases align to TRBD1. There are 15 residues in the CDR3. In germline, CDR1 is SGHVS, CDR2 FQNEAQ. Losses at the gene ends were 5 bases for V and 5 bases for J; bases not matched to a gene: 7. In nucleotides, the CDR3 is TGTGCCAGCAGCGAAGAGGGACAGGGACACAATGAGCAGTTCTTC. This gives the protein CASSEEGQGHNEQFF.

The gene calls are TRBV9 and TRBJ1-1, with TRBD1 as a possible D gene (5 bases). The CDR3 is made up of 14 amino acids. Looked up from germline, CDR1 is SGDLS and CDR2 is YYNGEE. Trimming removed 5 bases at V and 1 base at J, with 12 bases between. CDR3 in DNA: TGTGCCAGCAGGCCGGGGGTTCAGAACACTGAAGCTTTCTTT. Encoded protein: CASRPGVQNTEAFF. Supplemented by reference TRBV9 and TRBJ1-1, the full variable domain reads DSGVTQTPKHLITATGQRVTLRCSPRSGDLSVYWYQQSLDQGLQFLIQYYNGEERAKGNILERFSAQQFPDLHSELNLSSLELGDSALYFCASRPGVQNTEAFFGQGTRLTVV.

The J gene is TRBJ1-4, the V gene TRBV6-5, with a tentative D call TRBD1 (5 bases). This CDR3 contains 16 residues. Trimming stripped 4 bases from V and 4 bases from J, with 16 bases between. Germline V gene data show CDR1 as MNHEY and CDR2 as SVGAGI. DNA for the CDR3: TGTGCCAGCAGTTCCGAGGGACTGACCTTTAATGAAAAACTGTTTTTT. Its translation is CASSSEGLTFNEKLFF.

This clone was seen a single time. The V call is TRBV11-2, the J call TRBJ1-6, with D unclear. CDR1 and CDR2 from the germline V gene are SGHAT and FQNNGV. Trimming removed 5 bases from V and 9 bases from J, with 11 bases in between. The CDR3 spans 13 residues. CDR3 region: CASSPDGSSPLHF. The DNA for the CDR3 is TGTGCCAGCAGCCCCGACGGGTCTTCACCCCTCCACTTT.

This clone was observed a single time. The CDR3 spells CASSFQEETQYF. The DNA of the CDR3 is TGTGCCAGCAGCTTTCAGGAAGAGACCCAGTACTTC. The rearrangement links TRBV7-8 to TRBJ2-5; D is ambiguous. There are 12 residues in the CDR3. The V gene lost 3 bases and the J gene lost 3 bases, with 5 bases spanning the gap. Germline V gives CDR1 SGHVS, CDR2 FQNEAQ.

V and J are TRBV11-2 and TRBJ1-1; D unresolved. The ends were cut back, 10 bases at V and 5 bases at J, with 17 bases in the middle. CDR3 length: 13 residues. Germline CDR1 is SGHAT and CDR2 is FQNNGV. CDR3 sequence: CATYGEEATEAFF. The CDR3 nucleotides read TGTGCCACATACGGGGAAGAGGCGACTGAAGCTTTCTTT.

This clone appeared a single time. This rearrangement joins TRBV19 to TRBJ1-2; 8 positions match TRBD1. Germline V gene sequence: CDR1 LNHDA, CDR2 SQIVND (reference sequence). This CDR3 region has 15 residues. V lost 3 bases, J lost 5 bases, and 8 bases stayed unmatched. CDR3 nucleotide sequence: TGTGCCAGTAGTATCGGTACAGGGGGGTCATATGGCTACACCTTC. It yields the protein CASSIGTGGSYGYTF. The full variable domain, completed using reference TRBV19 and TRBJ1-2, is DGGITQSPKYLFRKEGQNVTLSCEQNLNHDAMYWYRQDPGQGLRLIYYSQIVNDFQKGDIAEGYSVSREKKESFPLTVTSAQKNPTAFYLCASSIGTGGSYGYTFGSGTRLTVV.

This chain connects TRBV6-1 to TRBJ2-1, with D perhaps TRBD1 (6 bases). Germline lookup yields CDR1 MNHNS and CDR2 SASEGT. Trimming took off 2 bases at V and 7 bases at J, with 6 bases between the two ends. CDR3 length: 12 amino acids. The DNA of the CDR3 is TGTGCCAGCAGTGAACAGGGGAATGAGCAGTTCTTC. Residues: CASSEQGNEQFF.

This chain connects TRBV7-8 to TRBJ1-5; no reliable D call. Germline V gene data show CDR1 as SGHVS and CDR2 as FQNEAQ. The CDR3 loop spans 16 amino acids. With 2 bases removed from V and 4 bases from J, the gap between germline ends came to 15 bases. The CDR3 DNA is TGTGCCAGCAGCTTATCGGCCACCGCGGGGAATCAGCCCCAGCATTTT. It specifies CASSLSATAGNQPQHF.

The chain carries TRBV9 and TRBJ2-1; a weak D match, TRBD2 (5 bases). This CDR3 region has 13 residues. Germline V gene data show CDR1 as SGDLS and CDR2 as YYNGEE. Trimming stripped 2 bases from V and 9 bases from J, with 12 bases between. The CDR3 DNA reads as TGTGCCAGCAGCGTTGCGGGCCGGATTGAGCAGTTCTTC. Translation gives CASSVAGRIEQFF.

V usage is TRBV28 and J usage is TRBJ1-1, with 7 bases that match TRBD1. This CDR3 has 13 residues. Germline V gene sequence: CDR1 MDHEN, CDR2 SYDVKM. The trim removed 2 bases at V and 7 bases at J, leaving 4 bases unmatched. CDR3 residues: CASSLDGQVEAFF. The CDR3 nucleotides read TGTGCCAGCAGTTTAGACGGACAGGTTGAAGCTTTCTTT. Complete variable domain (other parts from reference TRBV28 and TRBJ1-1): DVKVTQSSRYLVKRTGEKVFLECVQDMDHENMFWYRQDPGLGLRLIYFSYDVKMKEKGDIPEGYSVSREKKERFSLILESASTNQTSMYLCASSLDGQVEAFFGQGTRLTVV.

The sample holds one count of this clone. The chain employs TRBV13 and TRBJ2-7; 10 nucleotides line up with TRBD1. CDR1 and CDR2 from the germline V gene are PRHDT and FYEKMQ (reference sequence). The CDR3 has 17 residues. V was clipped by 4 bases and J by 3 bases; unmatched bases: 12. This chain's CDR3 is CASSSKRPGQGHYEQYF. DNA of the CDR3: TGTGCCAGCAGCTCCAAACGCCCGGGACAGGGGCACTACGAGCAGTACTTC.

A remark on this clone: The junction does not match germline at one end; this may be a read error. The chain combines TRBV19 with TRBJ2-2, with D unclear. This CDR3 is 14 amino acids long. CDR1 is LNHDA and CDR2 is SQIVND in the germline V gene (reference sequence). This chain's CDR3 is CASSRRDGTGELFF. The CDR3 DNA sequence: TGTGCCAGCAGTAGGAGAGACGGGACCGGGGAGCTGTTTTTT.

The CDR3 DNA is TGTGCCAGCAGCCAAGTACAGGGGCTGAACACTGAAGCTTTCTTT. It codes for CASSQVQGLNTEAFF. This rearrangement joins TRBV4-2 to TRBJ1-1, with 7 bases fitting TRBD1. V was clipped by 1 base and J by 0 bases; unmatched bases: 2. This CDR3 spans 15 amino acids. The germline CDR1 and CDR2 sequences are LGHNA and YNFKEQ.

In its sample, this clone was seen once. The CDR3 sequence is CASSSGDEKLFF. Written as DNA, the CDR3 is TGTGCCAGCAGCTCCGGGGATGAAAAACTGTTTTTT. The rearrangement joins TRBV7-6 to TRBJ1-4; D gene unclear. V dropped 4 bases and J dropped 6 bases, with 6 bases sitting between them. The CDR3 covers 12 residues. Germline-derived CDR1 and CDR2 are SGHVS and FNYEAQ.

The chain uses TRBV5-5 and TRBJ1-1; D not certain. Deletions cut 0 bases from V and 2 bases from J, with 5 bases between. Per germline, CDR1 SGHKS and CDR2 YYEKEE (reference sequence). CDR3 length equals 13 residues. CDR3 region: CASSLGLNTEAFF. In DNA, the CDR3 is TGTGCCAGCAGCTTGGGACTTAACACTGAAGCTTTCTTT.

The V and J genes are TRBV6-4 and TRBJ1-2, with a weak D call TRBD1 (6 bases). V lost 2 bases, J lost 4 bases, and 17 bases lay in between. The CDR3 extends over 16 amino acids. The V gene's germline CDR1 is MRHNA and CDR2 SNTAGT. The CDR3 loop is CASSDTPQGSVYGYTF. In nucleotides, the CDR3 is TGTGCCAGCAGTGACACCCCACAGGGTTCGGTCTATGGCTACACCTTC.

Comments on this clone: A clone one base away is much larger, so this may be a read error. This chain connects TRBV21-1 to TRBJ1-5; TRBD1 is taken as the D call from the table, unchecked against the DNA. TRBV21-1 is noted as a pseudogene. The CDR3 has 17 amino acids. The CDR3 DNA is TGTGCCAGCAGCAAAGTCATGGGGTACAGGGGCAATCAGCCCCAGCATTTT. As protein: CASSKVMGYRGNQPQHF.

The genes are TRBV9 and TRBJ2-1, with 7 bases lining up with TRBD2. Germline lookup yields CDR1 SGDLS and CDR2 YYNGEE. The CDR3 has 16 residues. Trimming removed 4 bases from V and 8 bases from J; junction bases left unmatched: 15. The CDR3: CASSTQTSPPADEQFF. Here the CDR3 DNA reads TGTGCCAGCAGCACCCAGACTAGCCCTCCGGCGGATGAGCAGTTCTTC. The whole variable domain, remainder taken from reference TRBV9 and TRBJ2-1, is DSGVTQTPKHLITATGQRVTLRCSPRSGDLSVYWYQQSLDQGLQFLIQYYNGEERAKGNILERFSAQQFPDLHSELNLSSLELGDSALYFCASSTQTSPPADEQFFGPGTRLTVL.

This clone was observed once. CDR3 sequence reads: CSVDYRGETQYF. CDR3 DNA sequence: TGCAGCGTTGACTACAGGGGAGAGACCCAGTACTTC. This chain uses TRBV29-1 with TRBJ2-5, with 7 bases identical to TRBD1. The CDR3 runs 12 residues. Germline assignment: CDR1 SQVTM and CDR2 ANQGSEA. Losses at the gene ends were 3 bases for V and 4 bases for J; bases not matched to a gene: 2. The complete variable domain, with remaining parts taken from reference TRBV29-1 and TRBJ2-5, reads SAVISQKPSRDICQRGTSLTIQCQVDSQVTMMFWYRQQPGQSLTLIATANQGSEATYESGFVIDKFPISRPNLTFSTLTVSNMSPEDSSIYLCSVDYRGETQYFGPGTRLLVL.